The clone carrying this T cell receptor (beta chain) was recorded a few times. This entry belongs to a study of T-cell memory formation after mild COVID-19. TCR alpha and TCR beta cDNA libraries carrying sample barcodes and UMIs came from 5'RACE with constant-segment primers. TCRdb re-analysed the 5' RACE reads in MiXCR, keeping a single row per CDR3 protein. The sample has hundreds of thousands of distinct CDR3 sequences, 20% to 25% seen once. Germline lookup yields CDR1 SGHNT and CDR2 YYREEE (reference sequence). Trimming took 2 bases from V and 3 from J, leaving 9 bases between them. The CDR3 runs 13 residues.

Sequencing input: PBMCs or a T cell subset sorted from them (not recorded which). The source is an adult woman who had mild COVID-19 (a few samples of this study predate the infection). Cell type and time point are not known. The rearrangement joins TRBV5-4 to TRBJ2-7, with D unclear. The CDR3 nucleotides are TGTGCCAGCAGCTTCCGAGAAAACTACGAGCAGTACTTC. Translated: CASSFRENYEQYF.